The TCR beta chain under discussion was sequenced for a study of T cell responses to AZD1222 COVID-19 vaccine (dated by TCRdb to 2020 to 2022). The study in broad terms: AZD1222 recipients with second doses at about 4 weeks or about 12 weeks were pooled, because spike-specific TCR depth and breadth did not differ between schedules. TCR sequencing covered 233 trial participants: 200 to 210 given two doses of AZD1222 and 26 given two doses of MenACWY control vaccine. Trial participants were enrolled into age subgroups of 18-55, 56-69 and 70-plus years, which contained 148, 28 and 57 TCR-sequenced participants, respectively. Summary of the overall study and its limitations: After two AZD1222 doses, spike-specific TCR breadth and depth were significantly higher than at day 0 and than in MenACWY recipients. Reportedly, almost half of the unique spike-specific TCRs recognized epitopes lying outside the regions that are mutated in the B.1.351 and B.1.1.7 variants. Only five to seven AZD1222 recipients were SARS-CoV-2 seropositive at baseline, limiting conclusions about previously exposed vaccinees. The vaccine-associated CD4 TCRs covered the entire spike protein, and the dominant responses fell in regions 160-218 and 743-854. The 56-69-year group was small, and its depth increase did not reach significance, likely because of low power. Participants were mostly white British, with more females than males. The authors suggested clonal diversity may have been underestimated. No day 14 peak-response samples were available, so repertoires were characterized only after the peak T cell response.

This clone was recorded a few times. No antigen is known for it. No base-level quality is on record; no much larger clone is a single base apart. The CDR3 regions of human TCRbeta chains were subjected to immunosequencing. The paper's data handling went like this. TCRs in the repertoires were compared against a reference library of SARS-CoV-2-specific TCRs that had been generated with the MIRA antigen-specificity platform. Breadth meant the fraction of unique TCRs that were SARS-CoV-2-associated, whereas depth meant the fraction of total T cells that were SARS-CoV-2-associated. Using the MIRA data, each spike-specific TCR was mapped to the spike region that the TCR reacts to and placed in a CD4 or CD8 class. Log10-transformed breadth and depth values were compared by one-way ANOVA with Sidak's multiple comparisons tests. In its TCRdb copy, this immuneACCESS table keeps in-frame sequences only and misses some clones. Where compared with another copy, unresolved V genes explain less than half of these, and the others have no known cause. V, J and clone size are those of that table, while D and trimming were read from the DNA. In all, the sample holds 110,000 to 150,000 clones, and 88% of those were seen once. Of the sample, roughly 3% falls within the top ten clones.

The time point label, read with the paper, signifies: baseline before first vaccination. Samples from vaccinated people were obtained from the UK trials COV001 and COV002, which included a single-blind randomized controlled phase 2/3 trial of AZD1222 (ChAdOx1 nCoV-19) in healthy adults. Trial participant PBMC samples were collected at day 0 and day 28 after the second dose for TCRbeta chain sequencing. Based on the germline V gene, the CDR1 and CDR2 sequences are SGHTA and FQGNSA. Inclusive of the bounding cysteine and phenylalanine, the CDR3 is 13 residues long. Only CDR3 DNA is held: 39 bases, read in frame from base 1. The germline ends are 8 bases apart after V is trimmed by 1 base and J by 5 bases.

The TCR comes from an adult in good health. The rearrangement joined TRBV7-2 to TRBJ1-1; the D region possibly corresponds to TRBD1 (5 bases align). The sequencing here drew on peripheral blood, taken on day 0 of AZD1222 vaccination. This receptor carries the CDR3 CASSLGQQTEAFF. Here is the DNA: TGTGCCAGCAGCTTAGGACAGCAGACTGAAGCTTTCTTT.